Below are 28 T cell receptor beta chains sequenced from a single sample in a study of T cells in Graves' hyperthyroidism and ophthalmopathy. Amplified TCR beta CDR3 regions came from RNA transcripts. The primer set for the first-round RT-PCR of the TCR CDR3 was HTBI. TCRdb reprocessed the multiplex PCR reads with MiXCR, giving one entry per CDR3 protein. The sample lists roughly 400,000 distinct CDR3 sequences, about 14% seen once, with 25% to 30% in the top ten. Sequenced sample: blood. These receptors all come from a man aged 45-65 years with Graves' ophthalmopathy.

Many counts were recorded for this clonotype. The chain employs TRBV2 and TRBJ2-3, with no clear D. Per the germline V gene, CDR1 is SNHLY and CDR2 is FYNNEI. Trimming took 6 bases from V and 2 from J, leaving 6 bases between them. This CDR3 region has 12 residues. In DNA, the CDR3 is TGTGCCAGCAGCGCGAACACAGATACGCAGTATTTT. It is translated as CASSANTDTQYF.

On this clonotype: Being one base from a much bigger clone, this may be a read error. This chain connects TRBV24-1 to TRBJ2-7; 7 positions agree with TRBD2. Germline CDR1 is KGHDR and CDR2 is SFDVKD. CDR3 size: 15 residues. The CDR3 region has the DNA TGTGCCGCCAGTGATCCTAGCGGAGGGAACTACGAGCAGTACTTC. Its protein is CAASDPSGGNYEQYF.

This clonotype was detected many times. This sequence joins TRBV6-5 and TRBJ2-1; 7 nucleotides align to TRBD2. This CDR3 is built from 15 residues. The V gene's germline CDR1 is MNHEY and CDR2 SVGAGI. J gave up 6 bases and V 0 bases, and 5 bases lay outside the gene matches. The CDR3 sequence is CASSYSPSGVNEQFF. CDR3 nucleotides: TGTGCCAGCAGTTACTCTCCTAGCGGAGTCAATGAGCAGTTCTTC.

At least ten counts were recorded for this clonotype. The V and J genes are TRBV7-3 and TRBJ2-1; 10 bases match TRBD2. Germline V gives CDR1 SGHTA, CDR2 FQGTGA. V was clipped by 2 bases and J by 8 bases; unmatched bases: 12. This CDR3 region has 17 residues. The CDR3 region is CASSLDFGSGRIDEQFF. In DNA, the CDR3 is TGTGCCAGCAGCTTAGATTTTGGTAGCGGGAGGATCGATGAGCAGTTCTTC.

The chain links TRBV12-3 or TRBV12-4 to TRBJ2-3, with 9 bases aligning to TRBD1. Germline trimming cut 6 bases from V and 2 bases from J; bases unmatched to any gene: 9. CDR3 size: 16 residues. In DNA, the CDR3 is TGTGCCAGCAGGGCTACAGGGGGCTACGACACAGATACGCAGTATTTT. This encodes CASRATGGYDTDTQYF.

The V call is TRBV6-1, the J call TRBJ2-1, with a possible D match to TRBD1 (6 bases). V gave up 6 bases and J gave up 10 bases, with 16 bases separating them. The germline CDR1 and CDR2 sequences are MNHNS and SASEGT. The CDR3 has 13 residues. CDR3 region: CASSPTGWKEQFF. The DNA for the CDR3 is TGTGCCAGCAGCCCGACAGGCTGGAAGGAGCAGTTCTTC.

In its sample, this clonotype was seen many times. The chain links TRBV30 to TRBJ2-4; D possibly corresponds to TRBD1 (6 bases). This CDR3 has 14 residues. The germline V and J ends were trimmed by 5 bases and 1 base, with 12 bases remaining between them. CDR1 is GTSNPN and CDR2 is SVGIG in the germline V gene (reference sequence). The CDR3 coding sequence is TGTGCCTGGCGACAGGTTGGGGCCAAAAACATTCAGTACTTC. Amino acid sequence: CAWRQVGAKNIQYF.

The chain uses TRBV10-3 and TRBJ2-2; D not certain. Deletions cut 4 bases from V and 5 bases from J, with 11 bases between. Germline lookup yields CDR1 ENHRY and CDR2 SYGVKD. The CDR3 sequence is 14 residues long. The CDR3 sequence is CAISGSAWTGELFF. CDR3 DNA sequence: TGTGCCATCAGTGGTTCGGCTTGGACCGGGGAGCTGTTTTTT.

This clonotype was counted between two and nine times. V is TRBV7-2 and J is TRBJ2-6; D possibly corresponds to TRBD1 (5 bases). Germline CDR1 reads SGHTA; CDR2 reads FQGNSA. The CDR3 length is 15 residues. Trimming removed 4 bases at V and 3 bases at J, with 10 bases between. The CDR3 region is CASSSRQFGANVLTF. The CDR3, as DNA: TGTGCCAGCAGCTCCAGACAGTTTGGGGCCAACGTCCTGACTTTC.

This clonotype was observed many times. The CDR3 DNA sequence: TGTGCCAGCAGTGCGGCTGGTCAGTCTGGAAACACCATATATTTT. Protein: CASSAAGQSGNTIYF. The chain employs TRBV6-1 and TRBJ1-3; D gene ambiguous. Germline CDR1 MNHNS, CDR2 SASEGT. Trimming stripped 4 bases from V and 1 base from J, with 11 bases between. CDR3 length: 15 amino acids.

This clonotype came up many times. The chain joins TRBV25-1 to TRBJ2-7, with 10 nucleotides matching TRBD2. CDR1 and CDR2 (germline): MGHDK, SYGVNS. The CDR3 is 15 residues long. The V gene end was trimmed by 4 bases and the J gene end by 9 bases; junction bases not matched to a gene: 12. This CDR3 is CASSASGGLLSVQYF. The CDR3 DNA sequence: TGTGCCAGCAGTGCTAGCGGGGGCCTCCTGAGCGTGCAGTACTTC.

This clonotype has just a few counts. The genes are TRBV14 and TRBJ2-4, with 9 bases fitting TRBD1. The V gene's germline CDR1 is SGHDN and CDR2 FVKESK. Trimming removed 0 bases from V and 3 bases from J; junction bases left unmatched: 0. The CDR3 length is 15 residues. This CDR3 reads CASSQEGQGKNIQYF. The CDR3 region has the DNA TGTGCCAGCAGCCAAGAGGGACAGGGCAAAAACATTCAGTACTTC.

This clonotype showed up just a few times. Here the CDR3 DNA reads TGTGCCAGCAGTTTTCCCCTAAACGACGCCTTCACAGATACGCAGTATTTT. This sequence encodes CASSFPLNDAFTDTQYF. J is TRBJ2-3 and V is TRBV12-3 or TRBV12-4, with no clear D. V was cut by 3 bases and J by 2 bases, with 18 bases left in between. The CDR3 sequence is 17 residues long.

This clonotype was seen many times. The CDR3 region is CASSRTDAWNTEAFF. The CDR3 nucleotides read TGTGCCAGCAGCCGAACGGACGCCTGGAACACTGAAGCTTTCTTT. The rearrangement links TRBV3-1 to TRBJ1-1; D uncertain. V was trimmed by 4 bases and J by 1 base, leaving 13 bases between them. Germline values: CDR1 LGHDT, CDR2 YNNKEL (reference sequence). There are 15 residues in the CDR3.

This clonotype was detected ten times or more. The V and J genes are TRBV18 and TRBJ2-2; 7 bases match TRBD2. The CDR3 consists of 16 residues. Germline-derived CDR1 and CDR2 are KGHSH and LQKENI. V lost 2 bases to trimming and J lost 6 bases; unmatched junction nucleotides: 9. The CDR3 region has the DNA TGTGCCAGCTCACCAACCCAGCGGAGCGGGGCCGGGGAGCTGTTTTTT. Protein sequence: CASSPTQRSGAGELFF. Full variable domain (outside the CDR3, taken from reference TRBV18 and TRBJ2-2): NAGVMQNPRHLVRRRGQEARLRCSPMKGHSHVYWYRQLPEEGLKFMVYLQKENIIDESGMPKERFSAEFPKEGPSILRIQQVVRGDSAAYFCASSPTQRSGAGELFFGEGSRLTVL.

This clonotype was picked up many times. This chain joins TRBV2 and TRBJ2-2; tentatively, D is TRBD2 (6 bases). V dropped 6 bases and J dropped 1 base, with 9 bases sitting between them. The CDR3 has 14 amino acids. Germline values: CDR1 SNHLY, CDR2 FYNNEI. The CDR3: CASRRELNTGELFF. The CDR3 DNA reads as TGTGCCAGCAGACGGGAGTTGAACACCGGGGAGCTGTTTTTT.

This clonotype was counted a few times. The V and J genes are TRBV28 and TRBJ2-7; the D gene is possibly TRBD1 (5 bases). Per germline, CDR1 MDHEN and CDR2 SYDVKM. The CDR3 totals 14 residues. V gave up 7 bases and J gave up 3 bases, with 16 bases separating them. The CDR3 sequence is CASTSLGAGYEQYF. CDR3 bases: TGTGCCAGCACGAGTCTTGGGGCAGGCTACGAGCAGTACTTC.

The V call is TRBV19, the J call TRBJ1-6, with 10 bases that match TRBD1. With 5 bases clipped from V and 9 bases from J, the junction kept 4 bases outside the gene matches. CDR3 size: 14 residues. Germline V gives CDR1 LNHDA, CDR2 SQIVND (reference sequence). The DNA of the CDR3 is TGTGCCAGTAGTTTGGACAGGGGGGCTTCACCCCTCCACTTT. This sequence encodes CASSLDRGASPLHF.

The V call is TRBV29-1, the J call TRBJ2-7, with D perhaps matching TRBD1 (6 bases). V was clipped by 6 bases and J by 8 bases, with 20 bases between them. This CDR3 has 13 amino acids. The germline CDR1 and CDR2 sequences are SQVTM and ANQGSEA. CDR3 in DNA: TGCAGCGTCAACACGGGACAAAGTTTAAAGCAGTACTTC. It translates to CSVNTGQSLKQYF.

This clonotype was recorded at least ten times. The chain uses TRBV5-1 and TRBJ2-7; 8 positions match TRBD1. Unmatched junction bases numbered 5, after V lost 4 bases and J lost 2 bases. The CDR3 totals 14 residues. Germline CDR1 SGHRS, CDR2 YFSETQ. The CDR3 DNA sequence: TGCGCCAGCAGCCCACAGGGGGTTGCCTACGAGCAGTACTTC. Residues: CASSPQGVAYEQYF.

The sample holds many counts of this clonotype. The chain carries TRBV5-5 and TRBJ1-5; tentatively, D is TRBD1 (6 bases). Germline lookup yields CDR1 SGHKS and CDR2 YYEKEE (reference sequence). The CDR3 runs to 15 residues. V lost 4 bases and J lost 5, with 16 bases in between. DNA for the CDR3: TGTGCCAGCAGCCGGAGTGGGGGGCAGGATCAGCCCCAGCATTTT. Protein sequence: CASSRSGGQDQPQHF.

Many counts were recorded for this clonotype. The V and J genes are TRBV5-1 and TRBJ2-3, with 9 bases that match TRBD2. V shed 0 bases and J 2 bases; nucleotides not matched to a gene: 7. CDR3 length: 17 residues. CDR1 SGHRS and CDR2 YFSETQ come from the germline V gene. The CDR3 nucleotides are TGCGCCAGCAGCTTGGGAACTAGCGGGCTCAACACAGATACGCAGTATTTT. This gives the protein CASSLGTSGLNTDTQYF.

The genes are TRBV7-2 and TRBJ1-5; possible D gene TRBD1, 6 bases. Germline CDR1 and CDR2: SGHTA and FQGNSA. This CDR3 is built from 15 residues. Trimming took 3 bases from V and 3 from J, leaving 12 bases between them. CDR3 sequence reads: CASSLPGVSNQPQHF. CDR3 bases: TGTGCCAGCAGCTTGCCAGGGGTTTCCAATCAGCCCCAGCATTTT.

As to this clonotype: A clone one base away is much larger, so this may be a read error. The rearrangement joins TRBV29-1 to TRBJ2-7; D is uncertain. Per germline, CDR1 SQVTM and CDR2 ANQGSEA. CDR3 size: 12 residues. The CDR3 DNA follows: TGCAGCGTGGACGGGTCTAACTACGCGCAGTACTTC. Translated: CSVDGSNYAQYF.

This clonotype has just a few counts. This chain joins TRBV28 and TRBJ2-7; the match to TRBD2 covers 8 bases. The CDR3 extends over 16 amino acids. Trimming took 1 base from V and 0 from J; bases not matched to a gene: 5. Per the germline V gene, CDR1 is MDHEN and CDR2 is SYDVKM. Here the CDR3 DNA reads TGTGCCAGCAGTTTATACACTAGCGGACTCTCCTACGAGCAGTACTTC. It codes for CASSLYTSGLSYEQYF.

This clonotype was seen ten or more times. The genes are TRBV5-1 and TRBJ2-7; 7 bases align to TRBD1. This CDR3 is built from 15 residues. From germline, CDR1 is SGHRS and CDR2 YFSETQ. V dropped 4 bases and J dropped 4; count of bases not matched to a gene: 11. The CDR3 spells CASSGGRDSEYEQYF. The DNA of the CDR3 is TGCGCCAGCAGCGGAGGACGGGACAGCGAATACGAGCAGTACTTC. Looking up the rest from reference TRBV5-1 and TRBJ2-7 gives the full variable domain: KAGVTQTPRYLIKTRGQQVTLSCSPISGHRSVSWYQQTPGQGLQFLFEYFSETQRNKGNFPGRFSGRQFSNSRSEMNVSTLELGDSALYLCASSGGRDSEYEQYFGPGTRLTVT.

This clonotype has a count of ten or more. The V and J genes are TRBV7-6 and TRBJ2-7; 9 bases agree with TRBD2. With V trimmed by 0 bases and J by 7 bases, 4 bases remained unmatched. This CDR3 has 14 amino acids. The germline V gene encodes CDR1 SGHVS and CDR2 FNYEAQ. CDR3 nucleotide sequence: TGTGCCAGCAGCTTAGCACTAGCGGGTGGTGAGCAGTACTTC. Its translation is CASSLALAGGEQYF.

The chain is built from TRBV12-3 or TRBV12-4 and TRBJ2-5, with D unresolved. The CDR3 extends over 15 amino acids. The V and J ends lost 6 bases and 5 bases respectively, with 19 bases between them. CDR3 protein: CASSLEPRRAETQYF. The CDR3 nucleotides read TGTGCCAGCAGCCTGGAGCCGCGTAGGGCGGAGACCCAGTACTTC.